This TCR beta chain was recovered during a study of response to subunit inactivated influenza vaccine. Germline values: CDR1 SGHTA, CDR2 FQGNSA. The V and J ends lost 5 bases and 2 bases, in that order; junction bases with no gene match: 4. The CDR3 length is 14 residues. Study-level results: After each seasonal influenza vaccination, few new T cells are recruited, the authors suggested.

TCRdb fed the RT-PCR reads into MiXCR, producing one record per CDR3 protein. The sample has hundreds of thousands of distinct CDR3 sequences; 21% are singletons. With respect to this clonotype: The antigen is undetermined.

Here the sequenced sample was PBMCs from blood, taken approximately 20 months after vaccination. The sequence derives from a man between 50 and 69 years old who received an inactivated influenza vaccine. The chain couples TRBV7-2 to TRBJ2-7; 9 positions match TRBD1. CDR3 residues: CASSRRQGAYEQYF. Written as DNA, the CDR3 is TGTGCCAGCAGCCGAAGACAGGGGGCCTACGAGCAGTACTTC.